Shown below are 6 T cell receptor beta chains from a single sample sequenced in a study of T cells in Graves' hyperthyroidism and ophthalmopathy. Researchers amplified the TCR beta CDR3 regions from RNA transcripts. The TCR CDR3 was amplified in a first-round RT-PCR using the HTBI primer set. TCRdb re-analysed the multiplex PCR reads in MiXCR, keeping a single row per CDR3 protein. Among 540,000 or so distinct CDR3 sequences, approximately 15% were seen once, and the ten largest hold approximately 7%. Specimen: blood. The receptors were gathered from a woman aged 30 to 39 with Graves' hyperthyroidism.

This clonotype was found a few times. The chain combines TRBV20-1 with TRBJ2-7; 10 nucleotides agree with TRBD2. This CDR3 comprises 14 residues. The trim removed 4 bases at V and 4 bases at J, leaving 7 bases unmatched. Germline V gene sequence: CDR1 DFQATT, CDR2 SNEGSKA (reference sequence). The CDR3 protein is CSAKKAGGPYEQYF. The CDR3 bases are TGCAGTGCTAAGAAAGCGGGAGGGCCGTACGAGCAGTACTTC.

The CDR3 DNA sequence: TGCGCCAGCAGCTTGGAGCCCAGCTCCTACGAGCAGTACTTC. It codes for CASSLEPSSYEQYF. This rearrangement joins TRBV5-1 to TRBJ2-7; D unclear. This CDR3 region has 14 residues. The germline V gene encodes CDR1 SGHRS and CDR2 YFSETQ. V was shortened by 0 bases and J by 0 bases, with 7 bases between the two germline ends.

A single count supports this clonotype. This chain joins TRBV11-2 and TRBJ2-7; D is ambiguous. The J call may not be correct, given that the DNA end is closer to TRBJ2-1. The germline V gene has CDR1 SGHAT and CDR2 FQNNGV. This CDR3 is built from 12 residues. The chain's CDR3 is CASSFSNYEQFF. CDR3 DNA sequence: TGTGCCAGCAGCTTTTCTAACTACGAGCAGTTCTTC.

The CDR3 loop reads CASSLGTGTPSYEQYF. For the CDR3, the DNA is TGTGCCAGCAGCCTAGGGACAGGGACACCATCCTACGAGCAGTACTTC. V gene TRBV12-3 or TRBV12-4 combines with J gene TRBJ2-7; 9 bases align to TRBD1. Trimming cost V 6 bases and J 1 base; bases outside gene matches: 10. The CDR3 covers 16 residues.

In this sample, this clonotype turned up many times. The rearrangement joins TRBV4-3 to TRBJ2-7; possibly TRBD1 or TRBD2 for D (5 bases each). Germline-derived CDR1 and CDR2 are LGHNA and YSLEER. The CDR3 runs 15 residues. The V end lost 0 bases, the J end lost 2 bases, and 11 bases lay between the germline ends. The CDR3 DNA reads TGCGCCAGCAGCCAAGAAGGGTTGGGGGCCTACGAGCAGTACTTC. It translates to CASSQEGLGAYEQYF.

The chain links TRBV7-9 to TRBJ2-2; D remains unclear. The CDR3 spans 15 residues. The ends were cut back, 2 bases at V and 3 bases at J, with 10 bases in the middle. CDR1 and CDR2 (germline): SEHNR, FQNEAQ (reference sequence). The CDR3 DNA sequence: TGTGCCAGCAGCTTACTTCCTTCATACACCGGGGAGCTGTTTTTT. The encoded protein is CASSLLPSYTGELFF.